These T cell receptor beta chains were read from a single sample in a study of control samples from healthy donors and cancer patients. The table came from immunoSEQ multiplex PCR; TCRdb's copy has only in-frame clones and leaves some out. The sample yields around 110,000 clones, around 89% seen once. The material sequenced was blood. The receptors derive from a woman in her sixties or seventies in good health. The CDR3 runs from the conserved cysteine through the conserved F or W. Fields, in order: J gene, clone size, D gene, V gene, CDR3 protein, CDR3 DNA. D genes are given only for firm matches. Some rows have no size entry. The others give once, few or many, or a class for an expanded clone.

>TRBJ2-1|-|TRBD2|TRBV6-4
CASSASSGGGNEQFF
TGTGCCAGCAGTGCGTCTAGCGGGGGAGGTAATGAGCAGTTCTTC
>TRBJ2-3|-|-|TRBV20-1
CSAGRTDTQYF
TGCAGCGCAGGCCGAACAGATACGCAGTATTTT
>TRBJ1-2|-|TRBD1|TRBV2
CASRLQGAGSGYTF
TGTGCCAGCAGGTTACAGGGGGCGGGTAGTGGCTACACCTTC
>TRBJ1-1|-|-|TRBV5-1
CASTPTVNTEAFF
TGCGCCAGCACCCCGACAGTCAACACTGAAGCTTTCTTT
>TRBJ2-7|few|TRBD2|TRBV6-5
CASSYSSGAYSYEQYF
TGTGCCAGCAGTTACTCTAGCGGGGCCTACTCCTACGAGCAGTACTTC
>TRBJ2-5|-|-|TRBV29-1
CSVEETVQETQYF
TGCAGCGTTGAAGAGACAGTCCAAGAGACCCAGTACTTC
>TRBJ2-7|-|-|TRBV29-1
CSVGSYEQYF
TGCAGCGTTGGGTCATACGAGCAGTACTTC
>TRBJ2-2|-|-|TRBV6-6
CATRTANTGELFF
TGTGCCACCCGGACGGCGAACACCGGGGAGCTGTTTTTT
>TRBJ1-2|-|TRBD1|TRBV6-2/TRBV6-3
CASSYSIRTGDYGYTF
TGTGCCAGCAGTTACTCGATAAGGACAGGGGACTATGGCTACACCTTC
>TRBJ1-3|-|TRBD1|TRBV10-2
CATRGQGAGNTIYF
TGCGCCACCAGGGGACAGGGGGCCGGAAACACCATATATTTT
>TRBJ2-7|-|-|TRBV7-9
CASSLDLSYEQYF
TGTGCCAGCAGCTTAGACCTATCCTACGAGCAGTACTTC
>TRBJ2-7|-|TRBD1|TRBV12-3/TRBV12-4
CASRGDRAEQYF
TGTGCCAGCAGGGGAGACAGGGCCGAGCAGTACTTC
>TRBJ2-1|-|-|TRBV10-1
CASSSPRGDNGQFF
TGCGCCAGCAGTTCACCTCGGGGCGACAATGGGCAGTTCTTC
>TRBJ1-2|few|-|TRBV15
CATSGSRVSIDGYTF
TGTGCCACCAGCGGCAGTAGAGTTTCCATTGATGGCTACACCTTC
>TRBJ1-5|-|-|TRBV19
CASSTGTWLGQPQHF
TGTGCCAGTAGTACAGGGACATGGTTAGGGCAGCCCCAGCATTTT
>TRBJ1-4|once|TRBD1|TRBV7-8
CASSPPIRTGDEKLFF
TGTGCCAGCAGCCCCCCTATTCGGACAGGGGACGAAAAACTGTTTTTT
>TRBJ2-1|-|-|TRBV10-3
CAISESGNEQFF
TGTGCCATCAGTGAATCGGGTAATGAGCAGTTCTTC
>TRBJ2-1|-|TRBD2|TRBV7-2
CASSLRAGGNEQFF
TGTGCCAGCAGCTTACGGGCGGGAGGGAATGAGCAGTTCTTC
>TRBJ2-7|-|TRBD2|TRBV5-6
CASSLFHCLRPRGGLEQYF
TGTGCCAGCAGCTTGTTCCACTGTTTGCGCCCCCGGGGGGGCCTCGAGCAGTACTTC
>TRBJ1-4|-|-|TRBV15
CATSNFGTANEKLFF
TGTGCCACCAGCAACTTCGGGACCGCCAATGAAAAACTGTTTTTT
>TRBJ1-5|-|-|TRBV19
CASRPDKRNQPQHF
TGTGCCAGTAGACCTGACAAGCGCAATCAGCCCCAGCATTTT
>TRBJ2-1|-|-|TRBV7-2
CASSLDRFSYNEQFF
TGTGCCAGCAGCTTAGACCGGTTCTCCTACAATGAGCAGTTCTTC
>TRBJ1-1|few|-|TRBV6-1
CASSEAWTEAFF
TGTGCCAGCAGTGAAGCTTGGACTGAAGCTTTCTTT
>TRBJ1-2|-|-|TRBV21-1
CASSSPGDTNYGYTF
TGTGCCAGCAGCTCCCCGGGAGATACTAACTATGGCTACACCTTC
>TRBJ1-3|-|-|TRBV19
CASIPEYSGNTIYF
TGTGCCAGTATTCCCGAATACTCTGGAAACACCATATATTTT
>TRBJ2-5|-|-|TRBV2
CASSEGGSRRTQYF
TGTGCCAGCAGTGAGGGGGGCTCGAGGCGGACCCAGTACTTC